The clone carrying this T cell receptor (beta chain) occurred many times. The antigen is undetermined. The germline CDR1 and CDR2 sequences are MDHEN and SYDVKM. V dropped 5 bases and J dropped 3 bases, with 8 bases sitting between them. CDR3 length: 13 amino acids. Previously described methods and listed TCR primers were used for bulk TCR libraries. TCRdb itself ran the PCR reads through MiXCR, one entry per CDR3 protein. The profile shows about 100,000 distinct CDR3 sequences, around 33% of them singletons. The sample belongs to a study of molecular identifiers for immune sequencing clone quantification. The study's findings and limits: It was shown that clones above 20 RNA copies held over 99% of effector molecules, but under 1% in naive cells.

Sequencing input: naive CD8+ T cells from blood, with Jurkat cell RNA spiked in. Subset given: FACS-sorted CD8+CD4-CCR7+CD45RA+ naive T cells. The receptor comes from a human donor in good health. Some libraries in this study had Jurkat cell RNA spiked in. The chain recombines TRBV28 with TRBJ1-5; D call uncertain. CDR3 coding DNA: TGTGCCAGCAGTCATCAATCCAATCAGCCCCAGCATTTT. Translating it yields CASSHQSNQPQHF.